This T cell receptor (beta chain) was identified in a study of T cells in narcolepsy. Study-level findings and limits: Autoreactive clone sequences were missing from some blood memory CD4+ repertoires. Reportedly, autoreactive clonotypes were serially detected in patients' blood but not controls'. Same-patient CSF and blood CD4+ T cell clonotypes included HCRT-specific and TRIB2-specific autoreactive ones.

CDR1 MNHNS and CDR2 SASEGT come from the germline V gene. The CDR3 totals 14 residues. V was pared by 6 bases and J by 1 base, with 6 bases of the junction left unmatched. The repertoire was sequenced with immunoSEQ multiplex PCR; TCRdb's copy has only in-frame clones and lacks some. The sample consists of tens of thousands of clones, approximately 80% of them appearing once. A remark on this clone: Its cognate antigen is unknown. As the CDR3 is not closed by the conserved phenylalanine or tryptophan, this likely results from a read error.

The source material was CD45RA- memory CD4+ T cells from PBMCs. The sequence came from a human donor with narcolepsy. V is TRBV6-1 and J is TRBJ2-7; 7 nucleotides line up with TRBD1. CDR3 amino acids: CASRYSTGSYEQYL. The DNA for the CDR3 is TGTGCCAGCAGGTATTCGACAGGGTCCTACGAGCAGTACCTC.